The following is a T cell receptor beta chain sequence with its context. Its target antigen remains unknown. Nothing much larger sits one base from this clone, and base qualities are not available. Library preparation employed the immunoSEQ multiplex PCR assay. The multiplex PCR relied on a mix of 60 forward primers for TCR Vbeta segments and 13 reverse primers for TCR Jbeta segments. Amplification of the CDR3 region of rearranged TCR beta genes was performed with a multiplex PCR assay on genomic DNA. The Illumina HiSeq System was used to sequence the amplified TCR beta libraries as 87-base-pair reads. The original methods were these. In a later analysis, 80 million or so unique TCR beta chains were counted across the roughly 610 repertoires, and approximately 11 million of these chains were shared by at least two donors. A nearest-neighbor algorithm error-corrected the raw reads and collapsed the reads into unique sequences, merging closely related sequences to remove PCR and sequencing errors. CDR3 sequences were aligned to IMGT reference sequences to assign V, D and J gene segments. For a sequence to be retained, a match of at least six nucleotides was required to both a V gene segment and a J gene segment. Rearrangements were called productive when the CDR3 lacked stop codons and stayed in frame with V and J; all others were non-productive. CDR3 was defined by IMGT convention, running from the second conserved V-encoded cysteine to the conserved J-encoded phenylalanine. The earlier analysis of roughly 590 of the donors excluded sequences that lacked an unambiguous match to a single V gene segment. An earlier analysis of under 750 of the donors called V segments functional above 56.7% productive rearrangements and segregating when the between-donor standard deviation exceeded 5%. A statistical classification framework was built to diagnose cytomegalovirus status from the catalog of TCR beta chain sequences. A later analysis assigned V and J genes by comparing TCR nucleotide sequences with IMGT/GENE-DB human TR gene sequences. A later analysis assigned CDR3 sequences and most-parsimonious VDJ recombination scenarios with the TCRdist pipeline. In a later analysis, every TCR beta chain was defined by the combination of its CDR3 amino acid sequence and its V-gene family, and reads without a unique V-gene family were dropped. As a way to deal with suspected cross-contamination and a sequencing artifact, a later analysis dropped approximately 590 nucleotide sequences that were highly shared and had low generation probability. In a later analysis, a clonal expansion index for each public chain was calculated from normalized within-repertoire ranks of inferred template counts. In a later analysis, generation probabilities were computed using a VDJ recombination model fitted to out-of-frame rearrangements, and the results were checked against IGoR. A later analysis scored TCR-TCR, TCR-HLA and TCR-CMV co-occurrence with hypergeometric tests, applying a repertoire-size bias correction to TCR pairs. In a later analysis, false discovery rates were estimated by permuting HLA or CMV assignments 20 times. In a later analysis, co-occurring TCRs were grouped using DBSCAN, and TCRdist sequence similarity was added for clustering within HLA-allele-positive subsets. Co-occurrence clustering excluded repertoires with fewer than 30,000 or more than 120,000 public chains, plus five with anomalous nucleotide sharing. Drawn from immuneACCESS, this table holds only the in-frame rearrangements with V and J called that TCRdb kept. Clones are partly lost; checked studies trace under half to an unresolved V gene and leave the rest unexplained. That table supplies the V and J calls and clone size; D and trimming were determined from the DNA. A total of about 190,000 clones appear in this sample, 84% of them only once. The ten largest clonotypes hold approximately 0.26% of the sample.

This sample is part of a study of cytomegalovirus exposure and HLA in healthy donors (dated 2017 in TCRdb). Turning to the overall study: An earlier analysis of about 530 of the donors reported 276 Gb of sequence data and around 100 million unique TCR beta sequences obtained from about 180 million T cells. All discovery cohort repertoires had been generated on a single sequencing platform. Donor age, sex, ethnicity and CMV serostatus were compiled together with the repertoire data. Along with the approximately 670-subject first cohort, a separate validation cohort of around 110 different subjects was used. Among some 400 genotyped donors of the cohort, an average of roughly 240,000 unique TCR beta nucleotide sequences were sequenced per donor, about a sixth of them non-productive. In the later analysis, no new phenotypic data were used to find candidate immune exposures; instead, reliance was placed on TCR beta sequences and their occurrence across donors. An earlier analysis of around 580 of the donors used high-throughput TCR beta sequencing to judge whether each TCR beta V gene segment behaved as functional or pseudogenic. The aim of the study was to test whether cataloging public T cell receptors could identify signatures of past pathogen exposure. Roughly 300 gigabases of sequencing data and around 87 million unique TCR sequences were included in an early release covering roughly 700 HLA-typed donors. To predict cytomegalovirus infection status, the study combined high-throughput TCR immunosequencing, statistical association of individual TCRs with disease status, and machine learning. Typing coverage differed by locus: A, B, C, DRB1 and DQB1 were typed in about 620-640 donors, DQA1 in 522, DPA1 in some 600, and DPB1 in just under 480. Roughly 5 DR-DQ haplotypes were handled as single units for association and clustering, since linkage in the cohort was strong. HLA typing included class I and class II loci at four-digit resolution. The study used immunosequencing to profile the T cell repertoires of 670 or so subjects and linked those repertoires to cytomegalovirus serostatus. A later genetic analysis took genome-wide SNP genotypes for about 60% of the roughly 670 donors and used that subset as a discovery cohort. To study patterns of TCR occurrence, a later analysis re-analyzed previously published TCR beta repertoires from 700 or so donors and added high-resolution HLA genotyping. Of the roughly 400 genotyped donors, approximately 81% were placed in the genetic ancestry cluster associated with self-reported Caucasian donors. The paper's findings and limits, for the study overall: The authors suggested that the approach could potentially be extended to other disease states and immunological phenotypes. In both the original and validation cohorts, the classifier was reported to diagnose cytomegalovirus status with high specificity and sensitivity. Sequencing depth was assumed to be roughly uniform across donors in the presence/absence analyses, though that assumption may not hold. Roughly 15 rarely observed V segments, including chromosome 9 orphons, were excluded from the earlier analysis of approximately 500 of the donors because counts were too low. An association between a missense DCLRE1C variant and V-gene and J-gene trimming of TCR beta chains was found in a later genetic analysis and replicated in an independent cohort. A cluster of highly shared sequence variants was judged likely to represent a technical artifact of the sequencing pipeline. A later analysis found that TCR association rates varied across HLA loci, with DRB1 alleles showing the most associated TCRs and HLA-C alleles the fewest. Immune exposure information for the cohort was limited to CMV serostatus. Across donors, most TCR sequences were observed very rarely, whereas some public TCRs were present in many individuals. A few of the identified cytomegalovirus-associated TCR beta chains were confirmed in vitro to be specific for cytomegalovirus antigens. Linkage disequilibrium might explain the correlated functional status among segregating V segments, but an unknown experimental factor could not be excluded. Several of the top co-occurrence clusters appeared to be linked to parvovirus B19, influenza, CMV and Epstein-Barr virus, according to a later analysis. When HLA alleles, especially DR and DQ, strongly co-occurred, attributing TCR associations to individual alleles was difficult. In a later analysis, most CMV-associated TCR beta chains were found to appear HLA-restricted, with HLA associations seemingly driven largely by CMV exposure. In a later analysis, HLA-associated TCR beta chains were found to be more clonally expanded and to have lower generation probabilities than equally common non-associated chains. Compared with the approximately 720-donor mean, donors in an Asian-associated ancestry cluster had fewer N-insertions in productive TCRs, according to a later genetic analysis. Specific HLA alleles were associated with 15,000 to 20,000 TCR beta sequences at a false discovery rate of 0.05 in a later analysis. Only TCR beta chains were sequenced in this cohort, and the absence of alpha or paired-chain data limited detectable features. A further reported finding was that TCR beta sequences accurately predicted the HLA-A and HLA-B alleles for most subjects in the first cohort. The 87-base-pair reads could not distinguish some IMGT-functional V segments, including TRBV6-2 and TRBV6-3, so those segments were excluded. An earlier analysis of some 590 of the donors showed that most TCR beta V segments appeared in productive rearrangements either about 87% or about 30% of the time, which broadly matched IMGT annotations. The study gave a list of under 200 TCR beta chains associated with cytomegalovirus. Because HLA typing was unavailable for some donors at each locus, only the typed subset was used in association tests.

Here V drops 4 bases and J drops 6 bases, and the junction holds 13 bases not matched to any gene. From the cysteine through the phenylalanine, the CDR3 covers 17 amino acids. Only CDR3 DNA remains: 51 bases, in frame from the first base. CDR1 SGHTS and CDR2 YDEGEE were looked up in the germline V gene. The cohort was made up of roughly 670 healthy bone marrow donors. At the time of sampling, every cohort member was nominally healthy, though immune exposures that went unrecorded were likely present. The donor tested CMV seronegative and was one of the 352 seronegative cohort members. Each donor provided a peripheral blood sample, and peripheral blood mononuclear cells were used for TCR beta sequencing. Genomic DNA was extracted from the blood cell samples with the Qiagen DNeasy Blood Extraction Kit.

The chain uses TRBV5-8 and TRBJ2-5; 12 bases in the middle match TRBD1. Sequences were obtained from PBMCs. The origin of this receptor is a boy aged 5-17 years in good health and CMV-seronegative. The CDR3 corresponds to CASSLVRDRGLVKTQYF. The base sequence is TGTGCCAGCAGCCTAGTCCGGGACAGGGGGCTTGTAAAGACCCAGTACTTC. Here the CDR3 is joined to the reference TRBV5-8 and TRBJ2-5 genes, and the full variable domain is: EAGVTQSPTHLIKTRGQQATLRCSPISGHTSVYWYQQALGLGLQFLLWYDEGEERNRGNFPPRFSGRQFPNYSSELNVNALELEDSALYLCASSLVRDRGLVKTQYFGPGTRLLVL.